Listed here is a single T cell receptor beta chain. This table comes from immunoSEQ multiplex PCR, and its TCRdb copy is limited to in-frame clones, with some not included. This table has about 130,000 clones, around 74% appearing once. Looked up from germline, CDR1 is SEHNR and CDR2 is FQNEAQ (reference sequence). Unmatched junction bases numbered 4, after V lost 5 bases and J lost 3 bases. The length of the CDR3 is 15 residues. This specimen belongs to a study of blood T cell repertoires in COVID-19. While infection was still active, Seattle patients were enrolled and then followed longitudinally. Material: peripheral blood. The chain links TRBV7-9 to TRBJ2-7, with 13 bases that match TRBD2. The receptor's source is a man older than 75 with COVID-19, enrolled during active disease. CDR3 loop: CASSPRTSGSYEQYF. The CDR3 nucleotides read TGTGCCAGCAGCCCGAGGACTAGCGGGAGCTACGAGCAGTACTTC. Combining the CDR3 with reference TRBV7-9 and TRBJ2-7 gives the whole variable domain DTGVSQNPRHKITKRGQNVTFRCDPISEHNRLYWYRQTLGQGPEFLTYFQNEAQLEKSRLLSDRFSAERPKGSFSTLEIQRTEQGDSAMYLCASSPRTSGSYEQYFGPGTRLTVT.